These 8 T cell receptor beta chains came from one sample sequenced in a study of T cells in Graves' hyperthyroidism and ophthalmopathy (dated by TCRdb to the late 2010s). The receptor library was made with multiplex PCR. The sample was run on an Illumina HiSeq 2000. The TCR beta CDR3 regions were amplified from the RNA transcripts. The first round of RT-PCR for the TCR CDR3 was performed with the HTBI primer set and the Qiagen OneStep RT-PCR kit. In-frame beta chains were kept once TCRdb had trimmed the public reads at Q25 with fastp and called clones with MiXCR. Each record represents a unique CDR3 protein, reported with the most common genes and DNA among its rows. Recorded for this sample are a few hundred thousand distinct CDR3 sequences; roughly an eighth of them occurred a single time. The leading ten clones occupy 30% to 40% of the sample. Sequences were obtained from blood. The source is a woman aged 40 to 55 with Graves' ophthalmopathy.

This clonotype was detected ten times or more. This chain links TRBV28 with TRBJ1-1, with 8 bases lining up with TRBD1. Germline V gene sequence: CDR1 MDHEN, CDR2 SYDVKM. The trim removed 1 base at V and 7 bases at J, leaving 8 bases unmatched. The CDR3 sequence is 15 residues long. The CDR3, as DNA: TGTGCCAGCAGTTTATACGGACAGGGACAGGATGAAGCTTTCTTT. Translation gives CASSLYGQGQDEAFF.

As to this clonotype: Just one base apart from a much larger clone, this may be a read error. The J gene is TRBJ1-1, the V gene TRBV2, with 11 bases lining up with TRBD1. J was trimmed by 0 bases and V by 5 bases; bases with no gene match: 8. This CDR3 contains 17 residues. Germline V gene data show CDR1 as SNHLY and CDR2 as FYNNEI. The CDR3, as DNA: TGTGCCAGCAGTCCGGGACAGGGGGAAATTATGAACACTGAAGCTTTCTTT. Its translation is CASSPGQGEIMNTEAFF.

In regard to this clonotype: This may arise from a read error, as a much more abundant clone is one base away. The CDR3 here is CSARDPATSGSNGQFF. In DNA form, the CDR3 reads TGCAGTGCTAGAGATCCGGCGACTAGCGGGAGCAATGGGCAGTTCTTC. V and J are TRBV20-1 and TRBJ2-1; 12 nucleotides align to TRBD2. The CDR3 extends over 16 amino acids. CDR1 DFQATT and CDR2 SNEGSKA come from the germline V gene (reference sequence).

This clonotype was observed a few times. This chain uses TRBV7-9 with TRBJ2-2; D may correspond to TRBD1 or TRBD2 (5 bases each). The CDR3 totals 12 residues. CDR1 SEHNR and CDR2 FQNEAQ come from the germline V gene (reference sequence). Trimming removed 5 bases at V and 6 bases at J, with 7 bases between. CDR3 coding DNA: TGTGCCAGCAGCGAGGGGCCCGGGGAGCTGTTTTTT. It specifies CASSEGPGELFF. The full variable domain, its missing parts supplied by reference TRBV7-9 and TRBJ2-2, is DTGVSQNPRHKITKRGQNVTFRCDPISEHNRLYWYRQTLGQGPEFLTYFQNEAQLEKSRLLSDRFSAERPKGSFSTLEIQRTEQGDSAMYLCASSEGPGELFFGEGSRLTVL.

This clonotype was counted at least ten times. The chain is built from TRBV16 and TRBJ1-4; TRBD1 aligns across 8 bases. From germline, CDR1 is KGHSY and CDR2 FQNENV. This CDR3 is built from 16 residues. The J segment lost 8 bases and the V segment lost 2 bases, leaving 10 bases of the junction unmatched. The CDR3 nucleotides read TGTGCCAGCAGCCAACGCCGACAGGGGCTTCGCGAAAAACTGTTTTTT. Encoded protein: CASSQRRQGLREKLFF.

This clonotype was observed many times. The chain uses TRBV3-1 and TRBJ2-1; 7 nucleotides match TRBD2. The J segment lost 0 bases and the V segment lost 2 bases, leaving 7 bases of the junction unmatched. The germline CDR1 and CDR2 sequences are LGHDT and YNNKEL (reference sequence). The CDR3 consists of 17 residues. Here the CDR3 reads CASSQFLAASSYNEQFF. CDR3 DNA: TGTGCCAGCAGCCAATTCCTAGCGGCGAGCTCCTACAATGAGCAGTTCTTC.

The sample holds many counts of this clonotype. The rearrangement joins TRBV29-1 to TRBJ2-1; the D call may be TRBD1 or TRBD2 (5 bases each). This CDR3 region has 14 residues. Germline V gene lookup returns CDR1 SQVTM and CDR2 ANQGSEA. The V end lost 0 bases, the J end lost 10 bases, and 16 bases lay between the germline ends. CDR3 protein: CSVEDRGAGTEQFF. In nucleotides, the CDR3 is TGCAGCGTTGAAGACCGTGGAGCCGGGACCGAGCAGTTCTTC.

DNA for the CDR3: TGTGCCAGTAGTCCTCGGGACAATGAGCAGTTCTTC. It yields the protein CASSPRDNEQFF. The chain carries TRBV19 and TRBJ2-1; D unresolved. V was pared by 5 bases and J by 5 bases, with 7 bases between. CDR3 length: 12 amino acids. CDR1 and CDR2 (germline): LNHDA, SQIVND (reference sequence).